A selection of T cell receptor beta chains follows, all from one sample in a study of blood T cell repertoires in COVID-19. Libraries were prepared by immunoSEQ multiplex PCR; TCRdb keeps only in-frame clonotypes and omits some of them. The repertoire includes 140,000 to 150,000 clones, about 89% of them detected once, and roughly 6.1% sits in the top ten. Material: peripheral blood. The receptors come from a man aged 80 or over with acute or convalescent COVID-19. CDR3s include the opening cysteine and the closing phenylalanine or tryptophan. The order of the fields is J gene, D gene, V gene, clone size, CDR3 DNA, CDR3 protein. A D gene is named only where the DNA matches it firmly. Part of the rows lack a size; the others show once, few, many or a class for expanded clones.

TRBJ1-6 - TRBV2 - TGTGCCAGCACTTACAGGGATCCAAATTCACCCCTCCACTTT CASTYRDPNSPLHF
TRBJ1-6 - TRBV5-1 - TGCGCCAGCAACGATGGACAGCCAACGTCACCCCTCCACTTT CASNDGQPTSPLHF
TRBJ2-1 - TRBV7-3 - TGTGCCAGCAGCTTAGGTGGCGGTACCTACAATGAGCAGTTCTTC CASSLGGGTYNEQFF
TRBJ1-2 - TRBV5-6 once TGTGCCAGCAGCCCAGCTAACTATGGCTACACCTTC CASSPANYGYTF
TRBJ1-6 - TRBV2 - TGTGCCAGCAGGTACAGTGGATCACCCCTCCACTTT CASRYSGSPLHF
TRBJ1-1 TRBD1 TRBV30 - TGTGCCTGGACCCACGGGACAGGGAACACTGAAGCTTTCTTT CAWTHGTGNTEAFF
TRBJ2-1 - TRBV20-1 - TGCAGTGCTAGTCCCGCTCAGGGAATGTGGGCCAATGAGCAGTTCTTC CSASPAQGMWANEQFF
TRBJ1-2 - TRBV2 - TGTGCCAGCAGCCGACTAGAAGAGGGGATCGGCGGCTACACCTTC CASSRLEEGIGGYTF
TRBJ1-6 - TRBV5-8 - TGTGCCAGCAGGCCTCGGGGGGGAGTCGGCTCACCCCTCCACTTT CASRPRGGVGSPLHF
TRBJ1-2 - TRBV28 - TGTGCCAGCAGTTTACTTAGGGGGTCTAGAAAAGGCTACACCTTC CASSLLRGSRKGYTF
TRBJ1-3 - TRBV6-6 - TGTGCCAGCAGTTACGGTGAGGATCGCTCTGGAAACACCATATATTTT CASSYGEDRSGNTIYF
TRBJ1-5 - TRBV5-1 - TGCGCCAGCAGGGGAGGTCAGGATCAGCCCCAGCATTTT CASRGGQDQPQHF
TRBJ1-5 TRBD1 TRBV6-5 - TGTGCCAGCAGGACATGGGACAGGGAGGATCAGCCCCAGCATTTT CASRTWDREDQPQHF
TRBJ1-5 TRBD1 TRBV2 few TGTGCCAGCAGTTCCGGACAGGGGGCCTTCCTCGAGCCCCAGCATTTT CASSSGQGAFLEPQHF
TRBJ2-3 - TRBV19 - TGTGCCAGTAGAAGACAGTGGTTTGGGGCAGATACGCAGTATTTT CASRRQWFGADTQYF
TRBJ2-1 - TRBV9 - TGTGCCAGCAGCGTCGCCGGGACAAATAATGAGCAGTTCTTC CASSVAGTNNEQFF